The clone carrying this T cell receptor beta chain came up once. Its antigen remains unknown. The sample originates from a study of post-analysis software for immune sequencing data. About the study: Included among the disease courses, which were recorded for the cohort, were relapsing-remitting, secondary progressive and progressive-relapsing multiple sclerosis. Study-wide results and caveats: Samples prepared in the same batch strongly co-clustered by F measure. Patients used five TRBV segments, including TRBV5-6, TRBV5-1 and TRBV20-1, more often than controls. Compared with controls, patients showed significantly lower normalized Chao1 diversity.

The CDR3 runs to 13 residues. Germline CDR1 SGHAT, CDR2 FQNNGV. Trimming pared 0 bases from V and 0 bases from J, leaving 3 bases between. Each TCR beta cDNA library carried unique molecular identifiers. TCRdb analysed the PCR reads with MiXCR anew, one entry per CDR3 protein. In the table there are roughly 700,000 distinct CDR3 sequences, roughly 29% of which are singletons. The chain combines TRBV11-2 with TRBJ2-7, with no clear D. The TCR originated in a girl aged 5-17 years with multiple sclerosis. The sequenced material came from blood. CDR3 residues: CASSLDASYEQYF. DNA of the CDR3: TGTGCCAGCAGCTTAGACGCCTCCTACGAGCAGTACTTC.